These T cell receptor beta chains were read from a single sample in a study of control samples from healthy donors and cancer patients. TCRdb's table, derived via immunoSEQ multiplex PCR, lists solely in-frame clones and lacks some. This table holds roughly 120,000 clones, around 91% found once. Sequencing was carried out using PBMCs. The receptors come from a woman aged 50 to 60 with colorectal cancer. Both conserved end residues are part of each CDR3. A D gene is named only where the DNA matches it firmly. Some rows mark clone size as missing; the rest say once, few, many or name a class of expanded clone.

J,size,length,V,D,CDR3,DNA
TRBJ2-7,NA,15,TRBV30,TRBD2,CAWRGGLAGVYEQYF,TGTGCCTGGAGGGGAGGACTAGCGGGAGTTTACGAGCAGTACTTC
TRBJ2-7,NA,17,TRBV12-1,NA,CASSFRPSTSGPNEQYF,TGTGCCAGCAGCTTTAGGCCTTCGACTAGCGGGCCCAACGAGCAGTACTTC
TRBJ2-7,NA,15,TRBV19,TRBD1,CASTDGTGPLYEQYF,TGTGCCAGTACAGACGGGACAGGGCCCCTCTACGAGCAGTACTTC
TRBJ2-1,NA,15,TRBV9,TRBD2,CASSVESSGYNEQFF,TGTGCCAGCAGCGTAGAGTCTAGCGGCTACAATGAGCAGTTCTTC
TRBJ1-1,once,17,TRBV5-1,NA,CASTRDVRGRGNTEAFF,TGCGCCAGCACGCGGGACGTTCGGGGGCGCGGGAACACTGAAGCTTTCTTT
TRBJ1-2,once,13,TRBV29-1,TRBD1,CSAGTAENYGYTF,TGCAGCGCCGGGACAGCAGAGAACTATGGCTACACCTTC
TRBJ1-5,many,17,TRBV20-1,TRBD1,CSASLDRTETFNQPQHF,TGCAGTGCTAGTTTGGACAGGACAGAAACATTCAATCAGCCCCAGCATTTT
TRBJ2-7,NA,11,TRBV2,NA,CASREGVEQYF,TGTGCCAGCAGGGAAGGGGTCGAGCAGTACTTC
TRBJ2-2,NA,14,TRBV18,TRBD1,CASSQLQGTGELFF,TGTGCCAGCTCACAGTTACAGGGGACCGGGGAGCTGTTTTTT
TRBJ2-7,NA,11,TRBV7-9,NA,CASSRTYEQYF,TGTGCCAGCAGCCGGACCTACGAGCAGTACTTC
TRBJ2-7,NA,18,TRBV4-2,NA,CASSQGHPLTEPTYEQYF,TGTGCCAGCAGCCAAGGGCATCCCTTGACTGAACCGACCTACGAGCAGTACTTC
TRBJ2-3,NA,13,TRBV9,TRBD2,CASSVPSGDTQYF,TGTGCCAGCAGCGTCCCTAGCGGAGATACGCAGTATTTT
TRBJ1-5,NA,15,TRBV5-6,TRBD1,CASSTGTGSNQPQHF,TGTGCCAGCAGCACCGGGACAGGATCCAATCAGCCCCAGCATTTT
TRBJ2-3,once,15,TRBV29-1,NA,CSVVFNTISTDTQYF,TGCAGCGTTGTGTTTAACACCATTAGCACAGATACGCAGTATTTT
TRBJ2-3,NA,15,TRBV5-5,TRBD2,CASRLVTSGTDTQYF,TGTGCCAGCAGGTTGGTGACTAGCGGCACAGATACGCAGTATTTT
TRBJ1-3,NA,14,TRBV3-1/TRBV3-2,TRBD1,CASSSQGQENTIYF,TGTGCCAGCAGCTCACAGGGGCAGGAAAACACCATATATTTT
TRBJ2-2,NA,14,TRBV6-4,TRBD1,CASRRDRVAGELFF,TGTGCCAGCAGGCGAGACAGGGTGGCCGGGGAGCTGTTTTTT
TRBJ1-5,NA,15,TRBV6-5,NA,CASSYSSGINQPQHF,TGTGCCAGCAGTTACTCGAGTGGGATCAATCAGCCCCAGCATTTT
TRBJ2-2,NA,15,TRBV19,TRBD1,CASSVQGAGTGELFF,TGTGCCAGTAGCGTACAGGGGGCGGGCACCGGGGAGCTGTTTTTT